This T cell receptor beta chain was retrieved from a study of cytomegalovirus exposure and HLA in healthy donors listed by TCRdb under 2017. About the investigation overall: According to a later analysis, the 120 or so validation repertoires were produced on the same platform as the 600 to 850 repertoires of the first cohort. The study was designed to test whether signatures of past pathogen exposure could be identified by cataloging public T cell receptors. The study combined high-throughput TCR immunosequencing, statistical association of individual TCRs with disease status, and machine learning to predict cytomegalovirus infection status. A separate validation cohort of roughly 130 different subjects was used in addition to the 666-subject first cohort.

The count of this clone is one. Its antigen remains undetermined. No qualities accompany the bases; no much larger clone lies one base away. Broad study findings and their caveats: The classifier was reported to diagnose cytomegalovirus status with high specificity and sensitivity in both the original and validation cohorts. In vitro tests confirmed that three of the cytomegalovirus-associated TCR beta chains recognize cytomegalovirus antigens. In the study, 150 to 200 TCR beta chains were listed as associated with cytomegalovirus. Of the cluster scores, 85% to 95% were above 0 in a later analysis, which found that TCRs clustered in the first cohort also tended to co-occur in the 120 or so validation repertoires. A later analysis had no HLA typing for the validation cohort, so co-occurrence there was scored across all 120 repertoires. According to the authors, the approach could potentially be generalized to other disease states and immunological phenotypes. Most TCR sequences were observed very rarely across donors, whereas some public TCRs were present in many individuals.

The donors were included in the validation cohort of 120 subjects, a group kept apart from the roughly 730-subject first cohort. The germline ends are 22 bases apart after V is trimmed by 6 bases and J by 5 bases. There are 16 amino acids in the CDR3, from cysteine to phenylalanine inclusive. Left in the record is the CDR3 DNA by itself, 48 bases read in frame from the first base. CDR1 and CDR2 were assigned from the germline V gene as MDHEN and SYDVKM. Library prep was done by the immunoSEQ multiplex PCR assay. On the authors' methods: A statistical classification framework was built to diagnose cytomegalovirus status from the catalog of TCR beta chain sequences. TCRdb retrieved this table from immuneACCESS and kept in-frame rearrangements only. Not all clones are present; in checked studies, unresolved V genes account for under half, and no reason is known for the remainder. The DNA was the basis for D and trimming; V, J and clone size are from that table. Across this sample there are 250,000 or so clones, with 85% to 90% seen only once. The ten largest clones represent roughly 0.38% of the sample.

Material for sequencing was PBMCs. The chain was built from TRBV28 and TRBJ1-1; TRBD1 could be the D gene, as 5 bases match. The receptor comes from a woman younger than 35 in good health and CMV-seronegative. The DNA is TGTGCCAGCAGACGGCATGGGACGACGGGAGGGACTGAAGCTTTCTTT. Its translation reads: CASRRHGTTGGTEAFF.